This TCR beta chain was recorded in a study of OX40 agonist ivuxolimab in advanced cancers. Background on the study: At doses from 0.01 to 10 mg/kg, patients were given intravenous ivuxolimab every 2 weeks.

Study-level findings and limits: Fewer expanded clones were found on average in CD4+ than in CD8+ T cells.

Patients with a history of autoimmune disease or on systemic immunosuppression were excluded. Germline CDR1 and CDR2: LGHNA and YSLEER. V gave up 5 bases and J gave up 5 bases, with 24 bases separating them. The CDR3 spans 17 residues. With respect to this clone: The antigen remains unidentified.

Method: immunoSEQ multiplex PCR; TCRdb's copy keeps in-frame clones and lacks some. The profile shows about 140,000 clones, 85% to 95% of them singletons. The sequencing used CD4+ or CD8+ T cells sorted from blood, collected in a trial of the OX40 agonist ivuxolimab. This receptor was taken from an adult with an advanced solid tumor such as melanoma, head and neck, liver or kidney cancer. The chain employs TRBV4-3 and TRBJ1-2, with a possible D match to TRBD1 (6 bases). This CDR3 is CASSSVPPRGGRYGYTF. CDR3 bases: TGCGCCAGCAGCTCCGTCCCCCCGAGGGGGGGAAGGTATGGCTACACCTTC.